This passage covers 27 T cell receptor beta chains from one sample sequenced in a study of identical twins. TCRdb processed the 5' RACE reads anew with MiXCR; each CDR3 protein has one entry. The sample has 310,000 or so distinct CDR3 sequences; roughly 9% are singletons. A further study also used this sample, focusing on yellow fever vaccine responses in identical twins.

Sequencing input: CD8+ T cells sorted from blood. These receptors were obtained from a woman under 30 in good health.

This CDR3 is CSAAGTGPYNEQFF. Written as DNA, the CDR3 is TGCAGTGCTGCCGGGACAGGGCCCTACAATGAGCAGTTCTTC. The chain carries TRBV20-1 and TRBJ2-1; TRBD1 agrees at 9 bases. Trimming at V came to 5 bases and at J to 2 bases, leaving 4 bases not matched to a gene. Germline V gene data show CDR1 as DFQATT and CDR2 as SNEGSKA (reference sequence). The CDR3 has 14 amino acids.

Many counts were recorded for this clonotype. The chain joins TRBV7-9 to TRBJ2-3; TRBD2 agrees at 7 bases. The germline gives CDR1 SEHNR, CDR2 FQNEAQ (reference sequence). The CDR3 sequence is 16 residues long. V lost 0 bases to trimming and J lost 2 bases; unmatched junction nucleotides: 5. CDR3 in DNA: TGTGCCAGCAGCTTAGCGGTCCTAGCGGACACAGATACGCAGTATTTT. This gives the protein CASSLAVLADTDTQYF.

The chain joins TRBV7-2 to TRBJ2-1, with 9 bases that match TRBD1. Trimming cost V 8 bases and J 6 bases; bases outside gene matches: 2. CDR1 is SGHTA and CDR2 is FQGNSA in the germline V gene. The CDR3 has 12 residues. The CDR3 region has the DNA TGTGCCAGCGGGGACAGGGTCAATGAGCAGTTCTTC. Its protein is CASGDRVNEQFF.

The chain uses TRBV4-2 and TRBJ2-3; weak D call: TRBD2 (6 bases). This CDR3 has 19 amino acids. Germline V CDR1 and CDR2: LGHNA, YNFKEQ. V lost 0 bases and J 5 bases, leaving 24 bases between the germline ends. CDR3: CASSQDTSGRENEGDTQYF. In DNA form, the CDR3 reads TGTGCCAGCAGCCAAGATACCTCGGGGCGGGAAAATGAGGGAGATACGCAGTATTTT.

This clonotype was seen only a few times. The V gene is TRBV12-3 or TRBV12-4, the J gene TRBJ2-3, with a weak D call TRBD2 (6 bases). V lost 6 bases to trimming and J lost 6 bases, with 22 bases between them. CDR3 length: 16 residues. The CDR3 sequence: CASSRRGGPNSDTQYF. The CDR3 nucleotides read TGTGCCAGCAGCCGCCGGGGAGGCCCGAATAGTGATACGCAGTATTTT.

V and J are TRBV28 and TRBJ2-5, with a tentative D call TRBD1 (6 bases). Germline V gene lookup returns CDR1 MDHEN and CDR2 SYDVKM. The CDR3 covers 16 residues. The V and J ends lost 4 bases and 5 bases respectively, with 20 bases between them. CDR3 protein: CASSSSSSGVGETQYF. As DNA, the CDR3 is TGTGCCAGCAGTTCATCTTCTTCAGGGGTTGGGGAGACCCAGTACTTC.

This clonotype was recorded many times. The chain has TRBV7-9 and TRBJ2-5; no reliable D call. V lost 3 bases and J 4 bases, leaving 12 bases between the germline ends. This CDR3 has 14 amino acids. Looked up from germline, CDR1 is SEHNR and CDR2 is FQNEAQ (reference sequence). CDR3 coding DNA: TGTGCCAGCAGCTTGGCGCCAGGAACAGAGACCCAGTACTTC. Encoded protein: CASSLAPGTETQYF.

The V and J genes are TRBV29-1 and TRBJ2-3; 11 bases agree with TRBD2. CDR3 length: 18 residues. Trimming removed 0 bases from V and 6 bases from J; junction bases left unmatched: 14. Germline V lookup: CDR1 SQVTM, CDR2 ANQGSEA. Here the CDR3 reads CSVEDGDLAGGLWDTQYF. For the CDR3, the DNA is TGCAGCGTTGAAGATGGTGACTTAGCGGGGGGGCTTTGGGATACGCAGTATTTT.

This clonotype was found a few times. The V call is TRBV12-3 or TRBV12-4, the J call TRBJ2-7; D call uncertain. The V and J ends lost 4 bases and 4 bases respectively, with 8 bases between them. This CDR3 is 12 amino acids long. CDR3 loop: CASSYLEYEQYF. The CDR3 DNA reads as TGTGCCAGCAGTTATCTAGAGTACGAGCAGTACTTC.

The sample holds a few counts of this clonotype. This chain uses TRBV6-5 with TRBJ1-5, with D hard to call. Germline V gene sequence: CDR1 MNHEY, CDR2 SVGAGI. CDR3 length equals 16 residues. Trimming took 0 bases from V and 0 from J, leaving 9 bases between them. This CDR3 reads CASSYSRRYSNQPQHF. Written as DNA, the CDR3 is TGTGCCAGCAGTTACTCTAGACGGTATAGCAATCAGCCCCAGCATTTT.

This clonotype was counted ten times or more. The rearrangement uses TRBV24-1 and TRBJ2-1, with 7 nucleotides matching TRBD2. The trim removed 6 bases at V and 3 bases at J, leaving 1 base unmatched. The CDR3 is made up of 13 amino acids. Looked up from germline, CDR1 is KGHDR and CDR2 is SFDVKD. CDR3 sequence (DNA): TGTGCCACCAGTACGGGGGGCTACAATGAGCAGTTCTTC. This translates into CATSTGGYNEQFF.

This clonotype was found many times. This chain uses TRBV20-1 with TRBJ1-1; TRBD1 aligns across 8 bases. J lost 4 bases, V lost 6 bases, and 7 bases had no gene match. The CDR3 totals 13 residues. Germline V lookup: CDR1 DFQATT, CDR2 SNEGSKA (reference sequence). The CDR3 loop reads CSAKITGGTEAFF. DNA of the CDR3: TGCAGTGCGAAGATCACAGGGGGCACTGAAGCTTTCTTT.

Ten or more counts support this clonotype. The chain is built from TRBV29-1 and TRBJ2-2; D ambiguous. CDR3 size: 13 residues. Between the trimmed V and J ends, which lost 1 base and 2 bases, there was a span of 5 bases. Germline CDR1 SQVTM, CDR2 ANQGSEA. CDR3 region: CSVEGTNTGELFF. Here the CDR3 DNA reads TGCAGCGTTGAAGGCACCAACACCGGGGAGCTGTTTTTT.

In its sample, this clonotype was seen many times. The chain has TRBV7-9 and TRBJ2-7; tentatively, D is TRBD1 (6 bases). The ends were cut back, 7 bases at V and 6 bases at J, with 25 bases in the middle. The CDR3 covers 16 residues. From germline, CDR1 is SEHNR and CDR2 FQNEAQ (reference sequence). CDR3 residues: CASTTFEDRTRGEQYF. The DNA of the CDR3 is TGTGCCAGCACCACCTTTGAGGACAGAACACGGGGCGAGCAGTACTTC. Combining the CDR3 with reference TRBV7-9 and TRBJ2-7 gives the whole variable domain DTGVSQNPRHKITKRGQNVTFRCDPISEHNRLYWYRQTLGQGPEFLTYFQNEAQLEKSRLLSDRFSAERPKGSFSTLEIQRTEQGDSAMYLCASTTFEDRTRGEQYFGPGTRLTVT.

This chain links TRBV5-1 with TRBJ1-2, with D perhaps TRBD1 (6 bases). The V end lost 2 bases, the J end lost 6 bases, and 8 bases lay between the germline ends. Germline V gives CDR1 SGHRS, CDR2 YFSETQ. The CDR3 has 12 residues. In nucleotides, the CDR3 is TGCGCCAGCAGCTTCGAGGGGGATGGCTACACCTTC. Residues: CASSFEGDGYTF.

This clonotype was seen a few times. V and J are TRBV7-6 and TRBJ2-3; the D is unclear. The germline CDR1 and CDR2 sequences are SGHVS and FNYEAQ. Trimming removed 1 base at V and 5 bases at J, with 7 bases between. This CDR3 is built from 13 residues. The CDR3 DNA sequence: TGTGCCAGCAGCTTAGTTTCCGGAGATACGCAGTATTTT. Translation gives CASSLVSGDTQYF.

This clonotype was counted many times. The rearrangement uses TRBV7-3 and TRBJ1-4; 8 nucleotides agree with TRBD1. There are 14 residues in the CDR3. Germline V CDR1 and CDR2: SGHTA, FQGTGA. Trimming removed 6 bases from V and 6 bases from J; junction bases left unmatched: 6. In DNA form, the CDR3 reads TGTGCCAGCAGTAAGACAGGGGCGGATGAAAAACTGTTTTTT. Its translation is CASSKTGADEKLFF. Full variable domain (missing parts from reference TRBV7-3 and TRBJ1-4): GAGVSQTPSNKVTEKGKYVELRCDPISGHTALYWYRQSLGQGPEFLIYFQGTGAADDSGLPNDRFFAVRPEGSVSTLKIQRTERGDSAVYLCASSKTGADEKLFFGSGTQLSVL.

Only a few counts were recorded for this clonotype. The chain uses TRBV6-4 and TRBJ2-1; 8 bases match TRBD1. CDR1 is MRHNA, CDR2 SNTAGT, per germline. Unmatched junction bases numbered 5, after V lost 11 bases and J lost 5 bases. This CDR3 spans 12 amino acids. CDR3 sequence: CAGRDRNNEQFF. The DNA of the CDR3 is TGTGCCGGACGGGACAGGAACAATGAGCAGTTCTTC.

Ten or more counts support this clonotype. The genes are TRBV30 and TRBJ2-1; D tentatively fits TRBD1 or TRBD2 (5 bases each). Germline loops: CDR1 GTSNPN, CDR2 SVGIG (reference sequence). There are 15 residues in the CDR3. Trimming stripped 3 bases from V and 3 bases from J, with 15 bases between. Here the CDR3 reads CAWSQGTDFYNEQFF. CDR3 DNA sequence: TGTGCCTGGAGCCAAGGGACGGATTTCTACAATGAGCAGTTCTTC.

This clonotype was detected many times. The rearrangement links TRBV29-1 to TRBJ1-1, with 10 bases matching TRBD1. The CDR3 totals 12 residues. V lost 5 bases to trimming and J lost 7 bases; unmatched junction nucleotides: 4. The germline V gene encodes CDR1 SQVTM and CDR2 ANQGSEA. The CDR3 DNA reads TGCAGCGTTCCGACAGGGGGCCTTGAAGCTTTCTTT. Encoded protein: CSVPTGGLEAFF.

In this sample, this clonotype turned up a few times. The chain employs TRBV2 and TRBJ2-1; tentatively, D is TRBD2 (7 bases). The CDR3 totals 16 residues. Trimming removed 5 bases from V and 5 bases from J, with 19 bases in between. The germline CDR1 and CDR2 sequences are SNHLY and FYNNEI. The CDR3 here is CASSQGGGGRDNEQFF. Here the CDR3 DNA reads TGTGCCAGCAGTCAGGGAGGGGGAGGCCGCGACAATGAGCAGTTCTTC.

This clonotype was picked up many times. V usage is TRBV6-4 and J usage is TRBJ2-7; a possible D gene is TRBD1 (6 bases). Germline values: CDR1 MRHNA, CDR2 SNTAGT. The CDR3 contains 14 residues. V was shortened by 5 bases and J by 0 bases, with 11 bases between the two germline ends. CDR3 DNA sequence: TGTGCCAGCAGTCCGACAGGAGACTCCTACGAGCAGTACTTC. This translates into CASSPTGDSYEQYF.

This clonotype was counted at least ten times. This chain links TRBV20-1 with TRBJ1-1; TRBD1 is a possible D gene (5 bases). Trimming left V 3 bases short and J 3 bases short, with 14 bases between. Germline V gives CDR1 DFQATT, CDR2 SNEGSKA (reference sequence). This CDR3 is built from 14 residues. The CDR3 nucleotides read TGCAGTGCTAGGCGAGGTGAGGGGCACACTGAAGCTTTCTTT. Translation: CSARRGEGHTEAFF.

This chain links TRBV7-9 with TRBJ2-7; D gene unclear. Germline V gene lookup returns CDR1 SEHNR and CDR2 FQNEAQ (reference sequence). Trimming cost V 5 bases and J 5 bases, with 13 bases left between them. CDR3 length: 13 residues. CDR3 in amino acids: CASSNQTRDEQYF. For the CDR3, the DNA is TGTGCCAGCAGCAATCAAACCCGGGACGAGCAGTACTTC.

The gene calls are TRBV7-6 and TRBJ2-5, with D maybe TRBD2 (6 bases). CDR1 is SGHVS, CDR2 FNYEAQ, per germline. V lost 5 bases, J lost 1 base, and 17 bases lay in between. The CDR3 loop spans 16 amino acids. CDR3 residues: CASSLLYGGIQETQYF. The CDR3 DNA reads TGTGCCAGCAGCCTACTGTATGGGGGGATCCAAGAGACCCAGTACTTC.

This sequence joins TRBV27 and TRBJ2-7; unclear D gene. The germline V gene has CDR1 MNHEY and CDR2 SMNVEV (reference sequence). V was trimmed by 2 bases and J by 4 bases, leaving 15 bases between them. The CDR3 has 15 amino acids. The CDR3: CASSLSRLPGYEQYF. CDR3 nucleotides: TGTGCCAGCAGTTTAAGTCGCCTCCCTGGGTACGAGCAGTACTTC.

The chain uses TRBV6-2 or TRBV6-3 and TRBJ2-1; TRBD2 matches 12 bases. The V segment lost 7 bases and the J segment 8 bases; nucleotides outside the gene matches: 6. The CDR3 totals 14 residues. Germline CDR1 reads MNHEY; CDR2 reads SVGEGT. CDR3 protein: CASTASGGAYEQFF. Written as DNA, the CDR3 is TGTGCCAGCACCGCTAGCGGGGGGGCCTATGAGCAGTTCTTC.